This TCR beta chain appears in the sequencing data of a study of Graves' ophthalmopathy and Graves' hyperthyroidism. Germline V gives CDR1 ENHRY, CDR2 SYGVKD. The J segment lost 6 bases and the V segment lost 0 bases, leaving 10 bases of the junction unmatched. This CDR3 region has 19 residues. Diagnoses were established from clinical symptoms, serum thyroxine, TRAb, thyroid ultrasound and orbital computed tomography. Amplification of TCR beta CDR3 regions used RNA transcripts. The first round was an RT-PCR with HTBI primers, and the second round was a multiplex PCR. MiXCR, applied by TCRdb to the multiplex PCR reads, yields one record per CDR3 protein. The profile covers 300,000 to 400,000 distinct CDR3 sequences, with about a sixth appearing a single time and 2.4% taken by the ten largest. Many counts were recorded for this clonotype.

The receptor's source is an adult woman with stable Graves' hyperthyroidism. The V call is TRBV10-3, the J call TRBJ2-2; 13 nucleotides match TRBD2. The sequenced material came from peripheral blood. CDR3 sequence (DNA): TGTGCCATCAGTGAGTCGCGGACTAGCGGGAGTTCCCAGGCCGGGGAGCTGTTTTTT. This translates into CAISESRTSGSSQAGELFF.